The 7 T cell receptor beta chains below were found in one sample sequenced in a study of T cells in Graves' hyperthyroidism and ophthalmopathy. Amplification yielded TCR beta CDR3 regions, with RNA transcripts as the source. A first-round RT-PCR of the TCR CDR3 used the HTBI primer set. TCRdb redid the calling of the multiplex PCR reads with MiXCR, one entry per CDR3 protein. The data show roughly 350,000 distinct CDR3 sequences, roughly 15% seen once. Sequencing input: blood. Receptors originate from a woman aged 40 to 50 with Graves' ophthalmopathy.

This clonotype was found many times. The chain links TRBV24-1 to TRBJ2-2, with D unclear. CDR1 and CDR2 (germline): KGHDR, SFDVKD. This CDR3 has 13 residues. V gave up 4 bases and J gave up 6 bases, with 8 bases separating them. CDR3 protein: CATSDRNAGELFF. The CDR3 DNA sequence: TGTGCCACCAGTGACCGTAATGCCGGGGAGCTGTTTTTT.

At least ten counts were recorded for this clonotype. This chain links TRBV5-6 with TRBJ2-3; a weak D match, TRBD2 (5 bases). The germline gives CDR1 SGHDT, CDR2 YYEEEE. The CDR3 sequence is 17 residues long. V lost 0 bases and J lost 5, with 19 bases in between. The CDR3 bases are TGTGCCAGCAGCTTGGCCAAGGACTCCCTAGTTATAGATACGCAGTATTTT. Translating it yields CASSLAKDSLVIDTQYF.

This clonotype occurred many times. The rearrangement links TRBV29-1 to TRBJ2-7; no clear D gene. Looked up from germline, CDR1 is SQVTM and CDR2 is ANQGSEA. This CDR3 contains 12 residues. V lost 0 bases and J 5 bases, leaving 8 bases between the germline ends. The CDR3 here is CSVEDAYNEQYF. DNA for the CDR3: TGCAGCGTTGAAGATGCATATAACGAGCAGTACTTC.

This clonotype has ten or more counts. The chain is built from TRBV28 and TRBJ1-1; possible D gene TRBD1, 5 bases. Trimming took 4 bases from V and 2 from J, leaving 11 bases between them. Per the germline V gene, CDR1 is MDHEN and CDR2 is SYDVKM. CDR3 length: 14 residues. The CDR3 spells CASSSGTPNTEAFF. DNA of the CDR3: TGTGCCAGCAGTTCCGGGACGCCTAACACTGAAGCTTTCTTT.

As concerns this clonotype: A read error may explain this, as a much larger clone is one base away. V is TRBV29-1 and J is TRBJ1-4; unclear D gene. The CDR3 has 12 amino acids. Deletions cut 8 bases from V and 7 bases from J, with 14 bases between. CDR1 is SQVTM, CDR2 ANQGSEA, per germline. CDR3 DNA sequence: TGCAGCATTCGGAGGCGGGGTGAAAAACTGTTTTTT. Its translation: CSIRRRGEKLFF.

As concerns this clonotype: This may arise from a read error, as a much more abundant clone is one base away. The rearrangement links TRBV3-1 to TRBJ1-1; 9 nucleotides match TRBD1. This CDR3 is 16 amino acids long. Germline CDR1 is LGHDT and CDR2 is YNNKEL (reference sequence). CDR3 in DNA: TGTGCCAGCAGCCGCACCAACAGGGGGCGAGGGACTGAAGCTTCCTTT. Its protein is CASSRTNRGRGTEASF.

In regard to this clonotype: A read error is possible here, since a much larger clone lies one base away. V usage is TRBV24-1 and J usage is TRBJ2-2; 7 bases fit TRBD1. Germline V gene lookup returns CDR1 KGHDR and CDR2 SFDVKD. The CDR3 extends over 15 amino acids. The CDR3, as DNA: TGTACCACCAGTGATTACAGGGGCAGCACCGGGGAGCTGTTTTTT. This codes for CTTSDYRGSTGELFF.